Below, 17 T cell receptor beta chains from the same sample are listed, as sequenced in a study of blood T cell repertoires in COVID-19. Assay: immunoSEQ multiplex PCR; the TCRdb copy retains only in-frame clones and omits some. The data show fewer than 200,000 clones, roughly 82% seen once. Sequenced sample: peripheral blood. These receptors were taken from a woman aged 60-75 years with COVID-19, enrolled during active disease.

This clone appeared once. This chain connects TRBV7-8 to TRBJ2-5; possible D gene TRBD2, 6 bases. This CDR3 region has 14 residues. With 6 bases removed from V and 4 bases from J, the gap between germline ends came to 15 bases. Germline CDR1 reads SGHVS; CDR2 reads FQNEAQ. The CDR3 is CASRDPGLRETQYF. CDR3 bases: TGTGCCAGCAGGGATCCGGGACTGAGAGAGACCCAGTACTTC. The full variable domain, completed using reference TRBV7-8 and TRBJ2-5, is GAGVSQSPRYKVAKRGQDVALRCDPISGHVSLFWYQQALGQGPEFLTYFQNEAQLDKSGLPSDRFFAERPEGSVSTLKIQRTQQEDSAVYLCASRDPGLRETQYFGPGTRLLVL.

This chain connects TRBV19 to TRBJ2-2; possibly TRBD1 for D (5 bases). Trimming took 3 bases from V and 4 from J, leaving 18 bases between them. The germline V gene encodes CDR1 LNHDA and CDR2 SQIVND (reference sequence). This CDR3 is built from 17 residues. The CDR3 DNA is TGTGCCAGTAGTATCCGAAGGGGTGGGTTGGGCACCGGGGAGCTGTTTTTT. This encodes CASSIRRGGLGTGELFF.

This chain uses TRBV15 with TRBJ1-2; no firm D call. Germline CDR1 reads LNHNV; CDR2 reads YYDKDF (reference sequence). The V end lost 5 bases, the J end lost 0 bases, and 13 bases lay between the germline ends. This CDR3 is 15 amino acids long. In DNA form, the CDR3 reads TGTGCCACCAGCCCCCGGAGAGCTCCTAACTATGGCTACACCTTC. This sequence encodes CATSPRRAPNYGYTF. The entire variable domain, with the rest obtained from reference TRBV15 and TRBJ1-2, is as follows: DAMVIQNPRYQVTQFGKPVTLSCSQTLNHNVMYWYQQKSSQAPKLLFHYYDKDFNNEADTPDNFQSRRPNTSFCFLDIRSPGLGDTAMYLCATSPRRAPNYGYTFGSGTRLTVV.

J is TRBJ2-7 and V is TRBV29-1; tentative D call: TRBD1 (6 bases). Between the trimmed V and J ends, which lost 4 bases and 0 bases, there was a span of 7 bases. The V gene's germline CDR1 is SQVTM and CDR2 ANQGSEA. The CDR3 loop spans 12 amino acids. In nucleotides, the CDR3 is TGCAGCGTTGGGGACACCTCCTACGAGCAGTACTTC. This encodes CSVGDTSYEQYF.

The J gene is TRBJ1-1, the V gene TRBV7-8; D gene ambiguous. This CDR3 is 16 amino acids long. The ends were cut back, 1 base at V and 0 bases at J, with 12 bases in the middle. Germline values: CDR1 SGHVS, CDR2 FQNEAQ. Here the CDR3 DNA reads TGTGCCAGCAGCTTAGGGGCAGGTAATATGAACACTGAAGCTTTCTTT. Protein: CASSLGAGNMNTEAFF.

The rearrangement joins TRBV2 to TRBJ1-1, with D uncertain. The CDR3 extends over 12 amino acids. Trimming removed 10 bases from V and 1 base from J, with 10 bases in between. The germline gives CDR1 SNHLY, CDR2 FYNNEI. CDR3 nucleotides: TGTGCCATCTCGACGGGGAACACTGAAGCTTTCTTT. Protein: CAISTGNTEAFF.

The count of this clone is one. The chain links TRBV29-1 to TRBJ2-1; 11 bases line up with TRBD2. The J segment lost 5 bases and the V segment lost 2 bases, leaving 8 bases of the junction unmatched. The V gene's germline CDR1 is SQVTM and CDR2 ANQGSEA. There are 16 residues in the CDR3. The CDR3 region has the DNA TGCAGCGTTGAACTTCTACTAGCGGGGGCCGACAATGAGCAGTTCTTC. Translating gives CSVELLLAGADNEQFF.

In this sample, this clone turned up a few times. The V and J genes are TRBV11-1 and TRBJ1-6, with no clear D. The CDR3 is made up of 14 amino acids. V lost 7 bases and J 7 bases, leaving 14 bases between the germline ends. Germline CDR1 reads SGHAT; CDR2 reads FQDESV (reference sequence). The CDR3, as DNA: TGTGCCAGCACGTTCCGGGGAGGAAATTCACCCCTCCACTTT. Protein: CASTFRGGNSPLHF.

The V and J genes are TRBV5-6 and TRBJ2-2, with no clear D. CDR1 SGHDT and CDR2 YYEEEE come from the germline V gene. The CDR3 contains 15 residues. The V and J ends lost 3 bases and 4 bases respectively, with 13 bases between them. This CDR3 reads CASSSTRLSTGELFF. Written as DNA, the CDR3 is TGTGCCAGCAGCTCAACCAGGCTGAGCACCGGGGAGCTGTTTTTT.

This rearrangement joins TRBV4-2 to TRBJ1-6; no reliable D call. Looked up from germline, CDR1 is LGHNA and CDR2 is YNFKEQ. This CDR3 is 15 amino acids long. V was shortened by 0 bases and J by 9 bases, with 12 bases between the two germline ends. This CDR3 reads CASSQDGDLGSPLHF. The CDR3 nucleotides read TGTGCCAGCAGCCAAGATGGAGATTTAGGTTCACCCCTCCACTTT.

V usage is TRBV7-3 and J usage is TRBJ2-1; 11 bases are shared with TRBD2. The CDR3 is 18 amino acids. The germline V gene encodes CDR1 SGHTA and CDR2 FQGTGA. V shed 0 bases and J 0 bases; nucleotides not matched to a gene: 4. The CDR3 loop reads CASSLTGTSGSSYNEQFF. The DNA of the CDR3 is TGTGCCAGCAGCTTAACGGGGACTAGCGGAAGCTCCTACAATGAGCAGTTCTTC.

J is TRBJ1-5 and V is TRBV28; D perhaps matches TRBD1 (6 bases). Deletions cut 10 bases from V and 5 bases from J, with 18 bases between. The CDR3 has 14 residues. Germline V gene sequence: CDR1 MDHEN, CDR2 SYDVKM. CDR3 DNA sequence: TGTGCCACCACAGACAGGTCTGGCCATCAGCCCCAGCATTTT. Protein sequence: CATTDRSGHQPQHF.

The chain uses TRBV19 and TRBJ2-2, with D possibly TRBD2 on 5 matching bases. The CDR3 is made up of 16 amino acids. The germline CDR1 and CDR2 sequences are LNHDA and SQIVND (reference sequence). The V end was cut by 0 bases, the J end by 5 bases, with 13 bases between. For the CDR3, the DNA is TGTGCCAGTAGTATAGATGGGAGTATCGCAACCGGGGAGCTGTTTTTT. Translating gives CASSIDGSIATGELFF. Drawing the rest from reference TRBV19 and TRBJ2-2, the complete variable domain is DGGITQSPKYLFRKEGQNVTLSCEQNLNHDAMYWYRQDPGQGLRLIYYSQIVNDFQKGDIAEGYSVSREKKESFPLTVTSAQKNPTAFYLCASSIDGSIATGELFFGEGSRLTVL.

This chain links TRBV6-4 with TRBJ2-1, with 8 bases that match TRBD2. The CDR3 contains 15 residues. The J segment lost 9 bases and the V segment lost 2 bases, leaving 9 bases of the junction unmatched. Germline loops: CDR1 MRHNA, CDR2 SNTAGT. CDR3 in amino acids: CASSDPGTRYGEQFF. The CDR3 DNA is TGTGCCAGCAGTGACCCCGGGACTAGATATGGTGAGCAGTTCTTC.

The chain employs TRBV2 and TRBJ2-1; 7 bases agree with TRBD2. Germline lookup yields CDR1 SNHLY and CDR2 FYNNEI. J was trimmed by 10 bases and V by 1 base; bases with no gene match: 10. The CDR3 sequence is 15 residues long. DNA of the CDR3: TGTGCCAGCAGTGAAGAGGTAGCGGGCTTAGCCGAGCAGTTCTTC. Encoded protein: CASSEEVAGLAEQFF.

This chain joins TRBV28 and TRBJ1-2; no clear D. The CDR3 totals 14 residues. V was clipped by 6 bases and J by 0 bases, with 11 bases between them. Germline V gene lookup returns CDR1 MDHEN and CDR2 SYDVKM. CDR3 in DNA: TGTGCCAGCAGACCCCCCGGGGCTAACTATGGCTACACCTTC. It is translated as CASRPPGANYGYTF.

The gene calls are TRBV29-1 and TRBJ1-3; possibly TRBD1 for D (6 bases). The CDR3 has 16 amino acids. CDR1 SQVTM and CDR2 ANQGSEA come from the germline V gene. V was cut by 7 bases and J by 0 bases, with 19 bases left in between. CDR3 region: CSAGQREGYSGNTIYF. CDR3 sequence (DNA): TGCAGCGCTGGACAGCGCGAGGGTTACTCTGGAAACACCATATATTTT. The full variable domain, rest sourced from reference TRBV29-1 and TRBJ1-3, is SAVISQKPSRDICQRGTSLTIQCQVDSQVTMMFWYRQQPGQSLTLIATANQGSEATYESGFVIDKFPISRPNLTFSTLTVSNMSPEDSSIYLCSAGQREGYSGNTIYFGEGSWLTVV.